The next 7 T cell receptor beta chains were all read from a single sample in a study of technical replicates of blood from a few donors. TCRdb's copy holds only in-frame clones and misses some; the assay was immunoSEQ multiplex PCR. Of fewer than 75,000 clones detected, roughly 88% appear once; the ten largest clones hold 4.6%. Sample: PBMCs. All receptors derive from a human donor in good health. Some clones in this sample may be carry-over from other donors' samples.

The rearrangement links TRBV7-2 to TRBJ2-1; D is possibly TRBD1 (5 bases). Germline CDR1 and CDR2: SGHTA and FQGNSA. Trimming shortened V by 4 bases and J by 6 bases, and 13 bases separated the two germline ends. The CDR3 consists of 14 residues. The CDR3 DNA follows: TGTGCCAGCAGCTACCAGAGTCAGGGCAATGAGCAGTTCTTC. Encoded protein: CASSYQSQGNEQFF. Full variable domain (remainder filled in from reference TRBV7-2 and TRBJ2-1): GAGVSQSPSNKVTEKGKDVELRCDPISGHTALYWYRQSLGQGLEFLIYFQGNSAPDKSGLPSDRFSAERTGGSVSTLTIQRTQQEDSAVYLCASSYQSQGNEQFFGPGTRLTVL.

This chain links TRBV6-5 with TRBJ2-5; D not resolved. The length of the CDR3 is 14 residues. Germline V gives CDR1 MNHEY, CDR2 SVGAGI. The V end was cut by 0 bases, the J end by 1 base, with 6 bases between. The CDR3 nucleotides read TGTGCCAGCAGTTACTCGATACTCCAAGAGACCCAGTACTTC. Translated, it gives CASSYSILQETQYF.

V and J are TRBV5-1 and TRBJ2-2; no clear D gene. V lost 0 bases, J lost 7 bases, and 7 bases lay in between. There are 13 residues in the CDR3. Germline CDR1 SGHRS, CDR2 YFSETQ. For the CDR3, the DNA is TGCGCCAGCAGCTTGGGTCCGTTCGGGGAGCTGTTTTTT. The encoded protein is CASSLGPFGELFF.

The chain employs TRBV29-1 and TRBJ2-1; 8 bases map to TRBD2. The CDR3 consists of 14 residues. V shed 7 bases, J shed 6 bases, and the junction held 11 bases outside the gene matches. The germline V gene has CDR1 SQVTM and CDR2 ANQGSEA. The CDR3 loop is CSALLAGSANEQFF. CDR3 sequence (DNA): TGCAGCGCCCTTCTAGCGGGCTCGGCCAATGAGCAGTTCTTC.

The J gene is TRBJ2-5, the V gene TRBV2; 7 bases are a match to TRBD1. The germline gives CDR1 SNHLY, CDR2 FYNNEI. V was clipped by 2 bases and J by 4 bases; unmatched bases: 7. CDR3 length: 15 amino acids. The CDR3 DNA reads TGTGCCAGCAGTGAACAGGGACAGATTTTAGAGACCCAGTACTTC. The encoded protein is CASSEQGQILETQYF.

The chain recombines TRBV5-6 with TRBJ2-3, with 8 nucleotides matching TRBD2. The germline CDR1 and CDR2 sequences are SGHDT and YYEEEE. This CDR3 region has 15 residues. V was clipped by 0 bases and J by 4 bases; unmatched bases: 4. In nucleotides, the CDR3 is TGTGCCAGCAGCTTGGATCGGGGGGGCTCAGATACGCAGTATTTT. Translated, it gives CASSLDRGGSDTQYF.

As concerns this clone: This CDR3 is also generated by other DNA sequences in the sample. The chain uses TRBV5-1 and TRBJ2-1; possible D gene TRBD1, 6 bases. Trimming took 1 base from V and 2 from J, leaving 7 bases between them. The CDR3 length is 14 residues. The germline CDR1 and CDR2 sequences are SGHRS and YFSETQ. CDR3 amino acids: CASSLSGAYNEQFF. Here the CDR3 DNA reads TGCGCCAGCAGCTTGTCAGGGGCCTACAATGAGCAGTTCTTC.